These 11 T cell receptor beta chains originate from one sample sequenced in a study of memory CD4+ T cells and cytomegalovirus serostatus. Profiled with immunoSEQ multiplex PCR; TCRdb holds only in-frame clones, not every one. The sample has 40,000 to 55,000 clones, 80% to 90% seen once. The sort gate was single viable CD3+CD4+CD8-CD45RO+ cells for memory CD4+ T cells. What was sequenced was memory CD4+ T cells from blood. The receptors come from an adult in good health and CMV-seropositive.

The genes are TRBV6-5 and TRBJ1-1; D not certain. This CDR3 region has 14 residues. Germline lookup yields CDR1 MNHEY and CDR2 SVGAGI. The V end was cut by 0 bases, the J end by 1 base, with 6 bases between. The CDR3 here is CASSYSKGNTEAFF. As DNA, the CDR3 is TGTGCCAGCAGTTACTCGAAGGGGAACACTGAAGCTTTCTTT.

The chain recombines TRBV5-1 with TRBJ2-5; a possible D gene is TRBD2 (7 bases). V lost 5 bases to trimming and J lost 2 bases, with 16 bases between them. Germline V CDR1 and CDR2: SGHRS, YFSETQ. The CDR3 runs to 15 residues. The chain's CDR3 is CASRRLQGGQETQYF. CDR3 sequence (DNA): TGCGCCAGCAGGAGACTACAGGGAGGGCAAGAGACCCAGTACTTC.

This sequence joins TRBV2 and TRBJ2-7; 7 positions match TRBD1. With V trimmed by 6 bases and J by 3 bases, 8 bases remained unmatched. The CDR3 length is 14 residues. In germline, CDR1 is SNHLY, CDR2 FYNNEI. The CDR3 is CASRGQPPVYEQYF. The DNA for the CDR3 is TGTGCCAGCAGGGGACAGCCTCCCGTCTACGAGCAGTACTTC.

This chain links TRBV6-5 with TRBJ1-1, with D maybe TRBD1 (6 bases). Trimming cost V 4 bases and J 4 bases, with 10 bases left between them. Germline V gene sequence: CDR1 MNHEY, CDR2 SVGAGI. This CDR3 contains 13 residues. DNA for the CDR3: TGTGCCAGCAGTTCCCACAGGGCCACTGAAGCTTTCTTT. This sequence encodes CASSSHRATEAFF.

The V call is TRBV28, the J call TRBJ1-1; D is unresolved. Germline V gene lookup returns CDR1 MDHEN and CDR2 SYDVKM. The CDR3 consists of 15 residues. The germline V and J ends were trimmed by 3 bases and 6 bases, with 17 bases remaining between them. CDR3 residues: CASSLGGQYASEAFF. The DNA for the CDR3 is TGTGCCAGCAGTTTGGGAGGCCAGTATGCATCTGAAGCTTTCTTT.

V gene TRBV4-3 combines with J gene TRBJ2-3; D remains unclear. The CDR3 sequence is 14 residues long. CDR1 is LGHNA, CDR2 YSLEER, per germline. Deletions cut 0 bases from V and 1 base from J, with 5 bases between. CDR3 in DNA: TGCGCCAGCAGCCAAGAATTGCGCACAGATACGCAGTATTTT. This gives the protein CASSQELRTDTQYF.

This clone was recorded once. The chain carries TRBV11-2 and TRBJ2-2; tentatively, D is TRBD1 (7 bases). V was trimmed by 1 base and J by 0 bases, leaving 12 bases between them. The CDR3 is 17 residues long. CDR1 and CDR2 from the germline V gene are SGHAT and FQNNGV. CDR3 sequence (DNA): TGTGCCAGCAGCTTAGCAGGGGGGACCACGAACACCGGGGAGCTGTTTTTT. This translates into CASSLAGGTTNTGELFF.

The chain uses TRBV19 and TRBJ1-2, with D perhaps matching TRBD1 (6 bases). The CDR3 totals 13 residues. The V and J ends lost 3 bases and 4 bases respectively, with 9 bases between them. CDR1 is LNHDA, CDR2 SQIVND, per germline (reference sequence). The CDR3, as DNA: TGTGCCAGTAGTATCCAGGGGAGCTATGGCTACACCTTC. Translating gives CASSIQGSYGYTF. The full variable domain, in which reference TRBV19 and TRBJ1-2 provide the parts outside the CDR3, is DGGITQSPKYLFRKEGQNVTLSCEQNLNHDAMYWYRQDPGQGLRLIYYSQIVNDFQKGDIAEGYSVSREKKESFPLTVTSAQKNPTAFYLCASSIQGSYGYTFGSGTRLTVV.

CDR3 protein: CASSVDRYEQFF. In DNA, the CDR3 is TGTGCCAGCAGCGTAGACAGGTATGAGCAGTTCTTC. This chain joins TRBV7-9 and TRBJ2-1, with D possibly TRBD1 on 6 matching bases. The V and J ends lost 5 bases and 8 bases respectively, with 10 bases between them. Germline V gene sequence: CDR1 SEHNR, CDR2 FQNEAQ (reference sequence). This CDR3 is built from 12 residues.

V usage is TRBV7-6 and J usage is TRBJ2-7; 13 bases are shared with TRBD2. The CDR3 loop spans 17 amino acids. From germline, CDR1 is SGHVS and CDR2 FNYEAQ. The junction had 16 bases not matched to a gene; V was cut back by 8 bases and J by 6 bases. The CDR3, as DNA: TGTGCCAGCGGGGGACTAGCGGGATTCCCTCGGGGGGGCGAGCAGTACTTC. Encoded protein: CASGGLAGFPRGGEQYF.

The chain is built from TRBV2 and TRBJ1-4; D ambiguous. V was cut by 6 bases and J by 0 bases, with 14 bases left in between. CDR3 length: 16 residues. Germline V CDR1 and CDR2: SNHLY, FYNNEI. CDR3: CASRLGYAATNEKLFF. The CDR3 nucleotides read TGTGCCAGCAGGCTCGGGTACGCGGCAACTAATGAAAAACTGTTTTTT. Looking up the rest from reference TRBV2 and TRBJ1-4 gives the full variable domain: EPEVTQTPSHQVTQMGQEVILRCVPISNHLYFYWYRQILGQKVEFLVSFYNNEISEKSEIFDDQFSVERPDGSNFTLKIRSTKLEDSAMYFCASRLGYAATNEKLFFGSGTQLSVL.